Sequencing of this T cell receptor beta chain was carried out in a study of cytomegalovirus exposure and HLA in healthy donors. Findings of the study overall: It was confirmed in vitro that three of the CMV-associated chains were specific for CMV antigens.

Germline V gives CDR1 LGHNA, CDR2 YSLEER. The ends were cut back, 1 base at V and 3 bases at J, with 15 bases in the middle. This CDR3 has 17 amino acids. Worth noting for this clone: The antigen remains unidentified.

Here immunoSEQ multiplex PCR was the method, and the copy in TCRdb shows in-frame clones only, minus some. The sample holds 100,000 to 150,000 clones, approximately 94% seen once. Sequencing input: PBMCs. The V call is TRBV4-3, the J call TRBJ2-2; possible D gene TRBD2, 6 bases. The receptor comes from a man between 18 and 35 years old in good health and CMV-seronegative. The CDR3: CASSQAYPAGHTGELFF. CDR3 coding DNA: TGCGCCAGCAGCCAAGCTTATCCGGCGGGACACACCGGGGAGCTGTTTTTT.